The rows below give T cell receptor beta chains drawn from one sample of a study of blood T cell repertoires in COVID-19. The table came from immunoSEQ multiplex PCR; TCRdb's copy has only in-frame clones and leaves some out. The profile shows around 250,000 clones, approximately 82% of them singletons. Sequencing input: peripheral blood. These receptors all come from a woman aged 80 or over with acute or convalescent COVID-19. Each CDR3 is given with its conserved first and last residue. The D gene is left open where the match is weak. Size values are once, few and many counts, or a class for expanded clones, and some rows have none.

>TRBD1|-|TRBJ1-1|TRBV4-1
CASSPGQEGQAFF
TGCGCCAGCAGTCCCGGACAGGAGGGACAAGCTTTCTTT
>TRBD1|-|TRBJ1-1|TRBV18
CASSPDRGTYTEAFF
TGTGCCAGCTCACCCGACAGGGGGACCTACACTGAAGCTTTCTTT
>-|-|TRBJ1-2|TRBV19
CASSIDTYNYGYTF
TGTGCCAGTAGTATTGACACCTATAACTATGGCTACACCTTC
>TRBD1|-|TRBJ1-1|TRBV29-1
CSAVDRRNTEAFF
TGCAGCGCTGTGGACAGGCGGAACACTGAAGCTTTCTTT
>TRBD1|-|TRBJ1-1|TRBV9
CASSTGTGADTEAFF
TGTGCCAGCAGCACTGGGACAGGGGCGGACACTGAAGCTTTCTTT
>-|-|TRBJ2-7|TRBV27
CASSKQGYEQYF
TGTGCCAGCAGTAAACAGGGTTACGAGCAGTACTTC
>-|-|TRBJ2-1|TRBV5-6
CASSLPTSTTHEQFF
TGTGCCAGCAGCTTACCTACATCTACTACCCATGAGCAGTTCTTC
>-|-|TRBJ1-5|TRBV6-2/TRBV6-3
CASSYTGGGRVQPQHF
TGTGCCAGCAGTTACACGGGGGGGGGCAGGGTACAGCCCCAGCATTTT
>-|-|TRBJ2-1|TRBV28
CASSSRNEQFF
TGTGCCAGCAGTTCCAGAAATGAGCAGTTCTTC
>TRBD1|once|TRBJ2-2|TRBV19
CASSTSGQGALTGELFF
TGTGCCAGTAGTACCTCGGGACAGGGGGCTCTAACCGGGGAGCTGTTTTTT
>TRBD1|once|TRBJ1-2|TRBV19
CASSIRRGQSGSLYGYTF
TGTGCCAGTAGTATTAGGAGGGGACAGTCAGGGTCCTTATATGGCTACACCTTC
>TRBD2|-|TRBJ2-1|TRBV2
CASMPGLGYDEQFF
TGTGCCAGCATGCCGGGACTAGGGTACGATGAGCAGTTCTTC
>-|-|TRBJ2-2|TRBV13
CASSFSGGFTGELFF
TGTGCCAGCAGCTTCAGCGGCGGTTTCACCGGGGAGCTGTTTTTT
>TRBD1|few|TRBJ2-7|TRBV5-6
CASSSTARQGYEQYF
TGTGCCAGCAGCTCAACAGCTCGACAGGGGTACGAGCAGTACTTC
>TRBD2|-|TRBJ2-7|TRBV5-1
CASSLGGLALNYEQYF
TGCGCCAGCAGCTTGGGAGGACTAGCGCTAAATTACGAGCAGTACTTC
>-|-|TRBJ1-1|TRBV5-8
CASSLGQTMNTEAFF
TGTGCCAGCAGCTTAGGACAGACCATGAACACTGAAGCTTTCTTT
>-|-|TRBJ1-3|TRBV18
CASSPRGDSGNTIYF
TGTGCCAGCTCACCAAGGGGTGACTCTGGAAACACCATATATTTT
>TRBD2|few|TRBJ2-1|TRBV11-2
CASSLRLTSGDRTDEQFF
TGTGCCAGCAGCTTAAGGTTGACTAGCGGGGACCGAACGGATGAGCAGTTCTTC
>TRBD2|-|TRBJ2-5|TRBV6-5
CASRTSGGHQETQYF
TGTGCCAGCAGAACTAGCGGGGGTCACCAAGAGACCCAGTACTTC
>-|-|TRBJ2-7|TRBV6-2/TRBV6-3
CASSRTEAYEQYF
TGTGCCAGCAGTAGGACAGAGGCCTACGAGCAGTACTTC
>-|once|TRBJ1-6|TRBV9
CASSVRAGLDNSPLHF
TGTGCCAGCAGCGTACGAGCCGGTCTTGATAATTCACCCCTCCACTTT
>-|-|TRBJ1-1|TRBV7-8
CASSLVDLNTEAFF
TGTGCCAGCAGCTTAGTTGACTTGAACACTGAAGCTTTCTTT
>-|-|TRBJ1-5|TRBV3-1/TRBV3-2
CASSQGAQTNQPQHF
TGTGCCAGCAGCCAAGGGGCACAAACCAATCAGCCCCAGCATTTT
>TRBD1|-|TRBJ1-3|TRBV9
CASSSTGGGNTIYF
TGTGCCAGCAGCTCAACAGGGGGCGGAAACACCATATATTTT
>TRBD1|-|TRBJ1-2|TRBV6-5
CASSYKEGARSYGYTF
TGTGCCAGCAGTTACAAGGAGGGGGCTCGGTCCTATGGCTACACCTTC
>TRBD2|-|TRBJ2-3|TRBV30
CAWASGSTDTQYF
TGTGCCTGGGCTAGCGGGAGTACAGATACGCAGTATTTT
>-|-|TRBJ1-6|TRBV19
CASSISPGNNSPLHF
TGTGCCAGTAGTATCTCGCCAGGGAATAATTCACCCCTCCACTTT
>TRBD1|-|TRBJ2-2|TRBV5-1
CASKVGTGTGELFF
TGCGCCAGCAAGGTCGGGACAGGCACCGGGGAGCTGTTTTTT
>-|-|TRBJ1-4|TRBV7-2
CASRKTGSNEKLFF
TGTGCCAGCAGGAAAACAGGTTCTAATGAAAAACTGTTTTTT
>-|-|TRBJ1-5|TRBV15
CATRGQGGNQPQHF
TGTGCCACCAGGGGGCAGGGCGGCAATCAGCCCCAGCATTTT
>-|-|TRBJ2-2|TRBV5-1
CASSLLVDGQFTGELFF
TGCGCCAGCAGCTTACTCGTGGATGGACAGTTCACCGGGGAGCTGTTTTTT
>-|-|TRBJ2-5|TRBV5-1
CASSLVPSPSGTQYF
TGCGCCAGCAGCTTGGTACCTAGCCCGTCGGGCACCCAGTACTTC
>TRBD2|-|TRBJ2-1|TRBV7-2
CASSFIAGVHEQFF
TGTGCCAGCAGCTTTATAGCGGGAGTTCATGAGCAGTTCTTC
>-|few|TRBJ1-1|TRBV18
CASSKQNIEAFF
TGTGCCAGCTCAAAACAGAATATTGAAGCTTTCTTT
>TRBD1|-|TRBJ1-2|TRBV6-6
CASSYTGAGGDGYTF
TGTGCCAGCAGTTACACAGGGGCCGGAGGTGACGGCTACACCTTC
>-|-|TRBJ2-1|TRBV18
CASSAGAYNEQFF
TGTGCCAGCTCTGCCGGGGCCTACAATGAGCAGTTCTTC
>-|-|TRBJ1-1|TRBV7-9
CASSRWTGEAFF
TGTGCCAGCAGCCGCTGGACGGGGGAAGCTTTCTTT
>TRBD2|-|TRBJ2-3|TRBV7-2
CASSPRWTSGRSDTQYF
TGTGCCAGCAGCCCGCGATGGACTAGCGGGAGGTCAGATACGCAGTATTTT
>-|-|TRBJ1-3|TRBV6-5
CASSYSTGGGNTIYF
TGTGCCAGCAGTTACTCGACGGGGGGTGGAAACACCATATATTTT
>TRBD1|once|TRBJ1-1|TRBV6-5
CATSTGVATEAFF
TGTGCCACCAGTACAGGGGTGGCCACTGAAGCTTTCTTT
>-|-|TRBJ2-7|TRBV12-3/TRBV12-4
CASSFPSGEQYF
TGTGCCAGCAGTTTCCCCAGCGGCGAGCAGTACTTC
>TRBD2|few|TRBJ2-1|TRBV4-3
CASSHGTSGRIEQFF
TGCGCCAGCAGCCACGGGACTAGCGGGAGGATCGAGCAGTTCTTC
>-|-|TRBJ2-1|TRBV6-2/TRBV6-3
CASSYSGARNNEQFF
TGTGCCAGCAGTTACTCGGGAGCGAGGAACAATGAGCAGTTCTTC
>-|-|TRBJ1-3|TRBV28
CASSRTVGNTIYF
TGTGCCAGCAGCAGGACAGTTGGAAACACCATATATTTT